This T cell receptor beta chain emerged from a study of blood T cell repertoires in COVID-19. Study background: From the United States, Italy and Spain came samples of acute and convalescent COVID-19.

There are 16 residues in the CDR3. Germline lookup yields CDR1 SGHRS and CDR2 YFSETQ. The ends lost 5 bases at V and 6 bases at J; junction bases unmatched: 13. Original processing notes: Reference gene primer amplification gave nucleated cell count estimates. TCRdb's table, derived via immunoSEQ multiplex PCR, lists solely in-frame clones and lacks some. V and J calls plus clone size are reproduced from that table; the DNA served to infer D and trimming. The sample has about 210,000 clones, around four fifths seen once. The specimen sequenced was peripheral blood. This rearrangement joins TRBV5-1 to TRBJ2-7; 11 nucleotides align to TRBD2. This TCR came from a woman in her fifties or sixties with acute or convalescent COVID-19. The DNA for the CDR3 is TGCGCCAGCAGAACGCCCGATAGTGGACTAGCGGGCGAGCAGTACTTC. This gives the protein CASRTPDSGLAGEQYF.